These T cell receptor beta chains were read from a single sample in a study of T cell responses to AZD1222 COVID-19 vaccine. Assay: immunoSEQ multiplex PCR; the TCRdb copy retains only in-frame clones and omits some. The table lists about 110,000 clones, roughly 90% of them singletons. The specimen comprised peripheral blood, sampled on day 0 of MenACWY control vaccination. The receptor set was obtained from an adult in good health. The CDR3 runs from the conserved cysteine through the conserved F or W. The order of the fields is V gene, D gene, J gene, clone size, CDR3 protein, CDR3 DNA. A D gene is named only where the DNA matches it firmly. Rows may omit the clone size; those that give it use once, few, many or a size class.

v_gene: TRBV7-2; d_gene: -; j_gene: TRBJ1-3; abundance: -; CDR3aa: CASSPIASDRGNTIYF; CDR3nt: TGTGCCAGCAGCCCCATAGCCAGTGACCGGGGAAACACCATATATTTT
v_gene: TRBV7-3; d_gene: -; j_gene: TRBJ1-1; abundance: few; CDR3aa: CASSSQGDTEAFF; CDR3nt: TGTGCCAGCAGCTCGCAGGGAGACACTGAAGCTTTCTTT
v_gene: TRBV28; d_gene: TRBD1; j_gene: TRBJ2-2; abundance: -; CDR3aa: CASSLQGAIIDGELFF; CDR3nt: TGTGCCAGCAGTTTGCAGGGGGCTATTATAGACGGGGAGCTGTTTTTT
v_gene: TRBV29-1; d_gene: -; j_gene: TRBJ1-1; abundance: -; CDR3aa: CSVESGGDTEAFF; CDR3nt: TGCAGCGTTGAATCGGGGGGGGACACTGAAGCTTTCTTT
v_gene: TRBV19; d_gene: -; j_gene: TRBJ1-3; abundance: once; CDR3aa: CASSPGRNSGNTIYF; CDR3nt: TGTGCCAGTAGCCCCGGACGGAACTCTGGAAACACCATATATTTT
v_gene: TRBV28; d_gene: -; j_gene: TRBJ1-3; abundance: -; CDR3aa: CASSLAPPLPGNTIYF; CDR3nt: TGTGCCAGCAGTTTGGCGCCTCCTTTGCCTGGAAACACCATATATTTT
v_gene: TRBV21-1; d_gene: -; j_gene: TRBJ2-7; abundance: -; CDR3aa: CARTGTGLSYEQYF; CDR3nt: TGTGCCAGGACCGGGACAGGCCTCTCCTACGAGCAGTACTTC
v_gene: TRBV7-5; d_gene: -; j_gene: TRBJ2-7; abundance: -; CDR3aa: CARSFSRQYF; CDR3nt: TGTGCCAGAAGCTTTTCTAGGCAGTACTTC
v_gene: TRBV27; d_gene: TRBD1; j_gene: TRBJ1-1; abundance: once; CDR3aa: CASSPRQGHSATEAFF; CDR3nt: TGTGCCAGCAGTCCCCGACAGGGACATTCGGCCACTGAAGCTTTCTTT
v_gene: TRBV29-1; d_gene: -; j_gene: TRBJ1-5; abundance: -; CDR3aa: CSVKRGEGQPQHF; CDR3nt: TGCAGCGTTAAAAGGGGAGAAGGGCAGCCCCAGCATTTT
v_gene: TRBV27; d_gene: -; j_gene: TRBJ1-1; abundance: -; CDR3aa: CASSVGVNTEAFF; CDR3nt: TGTGCCAGCAGTGTAGGGGTGAACACTGAAGCTTTCTTT
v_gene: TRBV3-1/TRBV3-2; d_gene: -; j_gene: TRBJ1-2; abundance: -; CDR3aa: CASSQSNSGYTF; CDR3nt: TGTGCCAGCAGCCAATCGAATTCTGGCTACACCTTC
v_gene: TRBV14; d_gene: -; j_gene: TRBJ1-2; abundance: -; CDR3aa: CASSSIPGQAIPTNYGYTF; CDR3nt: TGTGCCAGCAGCTCGATTCCAGGGCAGGCGATCCCGACTAACTATGGCTACACCTTC
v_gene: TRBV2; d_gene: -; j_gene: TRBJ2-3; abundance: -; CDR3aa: CADGTPEDTQYF; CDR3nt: TGTGCGGACGGGACTCCCGAGGATACGCAGTATTTT
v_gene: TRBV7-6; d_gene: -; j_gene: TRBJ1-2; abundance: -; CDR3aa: CASSLKDLIGYTF; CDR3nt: TGTGCCAGCAGCTTAAAGGATCTAATTGGCTACACCTTC
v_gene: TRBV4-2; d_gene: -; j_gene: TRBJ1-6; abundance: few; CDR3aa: CASSPPVDNSPLHF; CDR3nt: TGTGCCAGCAGCCCGCCCGTCGATAATTCACCCCTCCACTTT
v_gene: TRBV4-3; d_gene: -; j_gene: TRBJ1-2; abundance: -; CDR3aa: CASSQEVNYNYGYTF; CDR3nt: TGCGCCAGCAGCCAAGAGGTCAACTATAACTATGGCTACACCTTC